This TCR beta chain appears in the sequencing data of a study of cytomegalovirus exposure and HLA in healthy donors. Study background: The 120 or so validation repertoires, a later analysis reported, used the same platform as the approximately 700 first-cohort repertoires. Study-level points and caveats: Reports credit the classifier with highly specific, highly sensitive diagnosis of cytomegalovirus status.

In the case of this clone: Its antigen is unknown.

The table came from immunoSEQ multiplex PCR; TCRdb's copy has only in-frame clones and leaves some out. This sample has about 350,000 clones, with about 85% found just once. CDR3 length: 14 residues. Germline assignment: CDR1 MNHNS and CDR2 SASEGT. Trimming shortened V by 2 bases and J by 3 bases, and 11 bases separated the two germline ends. The sequencing sample was made of PBMCs. This TCR was recovered from a woman younger than 45 in good health and CMV-seropositive. V usage is TRBV6-1 and J usage is TRBJ2-7; a weak D match, TRBD1 (6 bases). CDR3 nucleotide sequence: TGTGCCAGCAGTGAACGGGACACCTACTACGAGCAGTACTTC. It is translated as CASSERDTYYEQYF.